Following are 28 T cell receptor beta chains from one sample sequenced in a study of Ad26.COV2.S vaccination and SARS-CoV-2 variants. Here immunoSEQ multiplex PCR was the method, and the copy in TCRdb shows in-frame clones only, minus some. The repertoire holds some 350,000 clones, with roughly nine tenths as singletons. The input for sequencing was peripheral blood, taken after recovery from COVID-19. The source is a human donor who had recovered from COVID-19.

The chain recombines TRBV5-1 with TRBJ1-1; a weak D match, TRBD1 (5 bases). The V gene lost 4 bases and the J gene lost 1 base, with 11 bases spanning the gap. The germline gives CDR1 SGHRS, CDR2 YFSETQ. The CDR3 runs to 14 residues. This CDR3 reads CASSPGRPNTEAFF. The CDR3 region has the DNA TGCGCCAGCAGCCCGGGACGACCGAACACTGAAGCTTTCTTT.

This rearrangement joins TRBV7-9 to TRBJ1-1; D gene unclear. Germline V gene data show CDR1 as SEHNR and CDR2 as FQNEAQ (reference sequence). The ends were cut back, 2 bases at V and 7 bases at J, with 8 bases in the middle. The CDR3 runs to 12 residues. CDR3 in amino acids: CASSLQSGEAFF. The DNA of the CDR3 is TGTGCCAGCAGCTTACAATCCGGTGAAGCTTTCTTT.

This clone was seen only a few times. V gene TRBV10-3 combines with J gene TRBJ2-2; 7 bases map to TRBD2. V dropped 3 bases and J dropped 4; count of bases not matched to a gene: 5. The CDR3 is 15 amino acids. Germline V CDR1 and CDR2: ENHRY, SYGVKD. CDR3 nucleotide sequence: TGTGCCATCAGTGACAGCGGGGTGGTCACCGGGGAGCTGTTTTTT. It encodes CAISDSGVVTGELFF.

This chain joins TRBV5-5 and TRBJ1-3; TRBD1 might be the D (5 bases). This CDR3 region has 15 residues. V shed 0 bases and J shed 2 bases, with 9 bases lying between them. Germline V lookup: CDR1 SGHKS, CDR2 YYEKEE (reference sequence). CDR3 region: CASSLDAGTGNTIYF. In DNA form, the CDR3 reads TGTGCCAGCAGCTTGGATGCAGGGACTGGAAACACCATATATTTT.

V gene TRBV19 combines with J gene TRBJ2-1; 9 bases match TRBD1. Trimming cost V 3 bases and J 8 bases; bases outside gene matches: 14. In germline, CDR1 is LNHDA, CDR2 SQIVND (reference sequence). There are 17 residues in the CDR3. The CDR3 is CASSMGRDRDLLHEQFF. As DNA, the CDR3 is TGTGCCAGTAGTATGGGGAGGGACAGGGACCTCCTACATGAGCAGTTCTTC.

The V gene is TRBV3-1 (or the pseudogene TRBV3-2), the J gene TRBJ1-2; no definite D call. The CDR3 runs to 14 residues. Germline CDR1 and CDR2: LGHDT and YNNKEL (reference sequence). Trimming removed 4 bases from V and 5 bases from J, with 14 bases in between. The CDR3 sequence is CASSPRVLTYGYTF. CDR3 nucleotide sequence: TGTGCCAGCAGCCCGAGGGTGCTAACATATGGCTACACCTTC.

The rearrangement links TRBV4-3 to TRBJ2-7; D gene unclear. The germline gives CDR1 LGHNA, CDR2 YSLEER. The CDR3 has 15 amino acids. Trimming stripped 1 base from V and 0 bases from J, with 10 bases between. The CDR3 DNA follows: TGCGCCAGCAGCCAAGTGCGCGGAGACTCCTACGAGCAGTACTTC. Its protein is CASSQVRGDSYEQYF.

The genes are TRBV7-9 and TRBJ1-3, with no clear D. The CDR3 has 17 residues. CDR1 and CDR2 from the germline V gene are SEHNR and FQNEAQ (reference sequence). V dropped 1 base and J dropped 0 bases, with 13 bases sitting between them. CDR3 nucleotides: TGTGCCAGCAGCTTAGAAAAAAGGCTCAACTCTGGAAACACCATATATTTT. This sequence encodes CASSLEKRLNSGNTIYF.

In DNA form, the CDR3 reads TGTGCCAGCTCACTATGGACCGGGGGATCCTCCTATGGCTACACCTTC. Its protein product is CASSLWTGGSSYGYTF. This sequence joins TRBV18 and TRBJ1-2, with a possible D match to TRBD1 (5 bases). The V and J ends lost 4 bases and 4 bases respectively, with 19 bases between them. Germline V gene sequence: CDR1 KGHSH, CDR2 LQKENI. The CDR3 length is 16 residues. Based on the CDR3 plus reference TRBV18 and TRBJ1-2, the full variable domain is NAGVMQNPRHLVRRRGQEARLRCSPMKGHSHVYWYRQLPEEGLKFMVYLQKENIIDESGMPKERFSAEFPKEGPSILRIQQVVRGDSAAYFCASSLWTGGSSYGYTFGSGTRLTVV.

CDR3 protein: CASSLFVETQYF. The CDR3 nucleotides are TGTGCCAGCAGCTTGTTTGTGGAGACCCAGTACTTC. J is TRBJ2-5 and V is TRBV5-6; D call uncertain. The CDR3 is 12 amino acids. Trimming removed 1 base from V and 5 bases from J, with 6 bases in between. Per the germline V gene, CDR1 is SGHDT and CDR2 is YYEEEE.

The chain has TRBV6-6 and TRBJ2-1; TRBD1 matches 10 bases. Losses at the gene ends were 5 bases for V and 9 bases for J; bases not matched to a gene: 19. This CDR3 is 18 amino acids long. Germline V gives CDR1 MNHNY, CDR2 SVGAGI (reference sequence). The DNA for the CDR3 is TGTGCCAGCAGTCCCCTGACAGGGGGCCTCGTTAGGGTTGGTGAGCAGTTCTTC. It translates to CASSPLTGGLVRVGEQFF.

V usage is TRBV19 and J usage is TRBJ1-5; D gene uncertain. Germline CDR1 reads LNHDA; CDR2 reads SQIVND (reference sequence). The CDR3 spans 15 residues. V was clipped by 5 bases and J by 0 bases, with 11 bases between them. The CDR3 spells CASSPPWGSNQPQHF. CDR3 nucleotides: TGTGCCAGTAGTCCGCCCTGGGGTAGCAATCAGCCCCAGCATTTT.

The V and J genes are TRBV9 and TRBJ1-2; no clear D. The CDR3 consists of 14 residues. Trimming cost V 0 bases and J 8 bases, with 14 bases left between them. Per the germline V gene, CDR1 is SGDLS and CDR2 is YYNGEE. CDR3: CASSVDGLFGGYTF. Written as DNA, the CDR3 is TGTGCCAGCAGCGTAGATGGTCTCTTTGGGGGCTACACCTTC. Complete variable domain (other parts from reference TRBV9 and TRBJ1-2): DSGVTQTPKHLITATGQRVTLRCSPRSGDLSVYWYQQSLDQGLQFLIQYYNGEERAKGNILERFSAQQFPDLHSELNLSSLELGDSALYFCASSVDGLFGGYTFGSGTRLTVV.

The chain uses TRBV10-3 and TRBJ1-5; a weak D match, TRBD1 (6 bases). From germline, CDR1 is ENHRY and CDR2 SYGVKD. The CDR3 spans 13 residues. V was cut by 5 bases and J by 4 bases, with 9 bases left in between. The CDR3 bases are TGTGCCATCAGTTCAGGGGTAAATCAGCCCCAGCATTTT. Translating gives CAISSGVNQPQHF.

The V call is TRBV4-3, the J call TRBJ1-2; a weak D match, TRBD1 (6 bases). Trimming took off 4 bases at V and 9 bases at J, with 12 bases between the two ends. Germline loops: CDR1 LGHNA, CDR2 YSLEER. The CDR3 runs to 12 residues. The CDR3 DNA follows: TGCGCCAGCAGCCTTAGGGGGGGTAGCTACACCTTC. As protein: CASSLRGGSYTF.

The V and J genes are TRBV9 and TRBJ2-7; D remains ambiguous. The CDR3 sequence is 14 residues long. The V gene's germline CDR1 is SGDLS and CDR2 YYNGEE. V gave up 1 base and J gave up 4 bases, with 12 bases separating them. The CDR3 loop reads CASSVLAAAYEQYF. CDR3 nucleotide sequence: TGTGCCAGCAGCGTACTGGCGGCTGCTTACGAGCAGTACTTC. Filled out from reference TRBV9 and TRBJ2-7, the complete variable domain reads DSGVTQTPKHLITATGQRVTLRCSPRSGDLSVYWYQQSLDQGLQFLIQYYNGEERAKGNILERFSAQQFPDLHSELNLSSLELGDSALYFCASSVLAAAYEQYFGPGTRLTVT.

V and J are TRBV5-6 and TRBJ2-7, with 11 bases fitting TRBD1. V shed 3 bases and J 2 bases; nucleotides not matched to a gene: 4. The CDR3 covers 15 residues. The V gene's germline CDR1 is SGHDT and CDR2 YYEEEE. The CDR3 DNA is TGTGCCAGCAGCTGGGGGACAGGGGGGACCTACGAGCAGTACTTC. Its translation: CASSWGTGGTYEQYF. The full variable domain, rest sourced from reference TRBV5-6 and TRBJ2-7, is DAGVTQSPTHLIKTRGQQVTLRCSPKSGHDTVSWYQQALGQGPQFIFQYYEEEERQRGNFPDRFSGHQFPNYSSELNVNALLLGDSALYLCASSWGTGGTYEQYFGPGTRLTVT.

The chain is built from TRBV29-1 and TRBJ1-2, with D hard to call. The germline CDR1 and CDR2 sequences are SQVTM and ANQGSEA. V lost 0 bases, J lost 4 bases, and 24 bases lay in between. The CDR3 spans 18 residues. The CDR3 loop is CSVEDIHPVNGYSYGYTF. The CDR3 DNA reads TGCAGCGTTGAAGATATTCACCCCGTGAATGGGTACAGCTATGGCTACACCTTC.

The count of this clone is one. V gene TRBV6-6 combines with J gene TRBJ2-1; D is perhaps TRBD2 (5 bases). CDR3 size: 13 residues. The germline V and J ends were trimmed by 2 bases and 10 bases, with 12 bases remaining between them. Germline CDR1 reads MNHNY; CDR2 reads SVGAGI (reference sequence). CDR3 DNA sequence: TGTGCCAGCAGTTACCCCCCGGGGAGAGAGCAGTTCTTC. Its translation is CASSYPPGREQFF.

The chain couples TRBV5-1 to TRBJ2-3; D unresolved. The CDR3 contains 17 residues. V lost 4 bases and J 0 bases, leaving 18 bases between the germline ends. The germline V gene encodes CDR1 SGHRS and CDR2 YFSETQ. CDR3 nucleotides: TGCGCCAGCAGCCCGAACCCGCACGGCTCTAGCACAGATACGCAGTATTTT. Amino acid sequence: CASSPNPHGSSTDTQYF.

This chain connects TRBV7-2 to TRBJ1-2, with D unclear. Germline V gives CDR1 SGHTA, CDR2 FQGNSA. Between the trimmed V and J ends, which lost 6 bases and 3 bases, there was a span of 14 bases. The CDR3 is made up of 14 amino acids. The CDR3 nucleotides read TGTGCCAGCAGGAATACAGACGGCCACTATGGCTACACCTTC. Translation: CASRNTDGHYGYTF.

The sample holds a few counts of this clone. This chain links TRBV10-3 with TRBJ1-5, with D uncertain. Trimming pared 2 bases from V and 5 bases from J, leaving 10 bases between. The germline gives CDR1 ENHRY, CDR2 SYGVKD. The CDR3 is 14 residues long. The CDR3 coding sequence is TGTGCCATCAGTGAGGGGCTTCTTGATCAGCCCCAGCATTTT. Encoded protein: CAISEGLLDQPQHF.

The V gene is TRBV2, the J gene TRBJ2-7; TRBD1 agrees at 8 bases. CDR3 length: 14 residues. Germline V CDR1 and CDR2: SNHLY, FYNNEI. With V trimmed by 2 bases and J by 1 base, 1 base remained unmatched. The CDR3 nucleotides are TGTGCCAGCAGTGAATACAGGGGGTCCTACGAGCAGTACTTC. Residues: CASSEYRGSYEQYF.

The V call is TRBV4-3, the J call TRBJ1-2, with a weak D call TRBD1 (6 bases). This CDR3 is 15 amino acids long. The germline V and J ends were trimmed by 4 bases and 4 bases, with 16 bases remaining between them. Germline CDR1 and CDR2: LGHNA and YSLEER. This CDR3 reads CASSPSTGAGYGYTF. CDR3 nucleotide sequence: TGCGCCAGCAGCCCCTCAACGGGGGCAGGCTATGGCTACACCTTC.

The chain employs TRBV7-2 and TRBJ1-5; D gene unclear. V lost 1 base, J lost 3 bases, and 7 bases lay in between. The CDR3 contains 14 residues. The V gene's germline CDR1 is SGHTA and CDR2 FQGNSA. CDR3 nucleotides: TGTGCCAGCAGCTTAGTCGGGATCAATCAGCCCCAGCATTTT. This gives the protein CASSLVGINQPQHF.

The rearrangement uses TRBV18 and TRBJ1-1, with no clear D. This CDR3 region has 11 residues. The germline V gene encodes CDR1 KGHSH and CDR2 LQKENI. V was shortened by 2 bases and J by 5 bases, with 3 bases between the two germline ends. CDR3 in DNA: TGTGCCAGCTCACCAAAGACTGAAGCTTTCTTT. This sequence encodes CASSPKTEAFF.

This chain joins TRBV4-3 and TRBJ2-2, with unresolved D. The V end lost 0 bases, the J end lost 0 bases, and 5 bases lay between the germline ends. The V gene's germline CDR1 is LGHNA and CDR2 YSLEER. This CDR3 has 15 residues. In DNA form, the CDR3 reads TGCGCCAGCAGCCAAGACTCTTCGAACACCGGGGAGCTGTTTTTT. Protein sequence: CASSQDSSNTGELFF.

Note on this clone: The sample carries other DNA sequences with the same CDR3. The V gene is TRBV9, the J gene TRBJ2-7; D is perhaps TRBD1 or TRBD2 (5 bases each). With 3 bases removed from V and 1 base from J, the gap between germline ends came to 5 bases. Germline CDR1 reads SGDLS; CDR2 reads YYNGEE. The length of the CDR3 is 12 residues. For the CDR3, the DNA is TGTGCCAGCAGCGGGGGGTCCTACGAGCAGTACTTC. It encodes CASSGGSYEQYF.